Listed below are T cell receptor beta chains from one sample, sequenced in a study of blood T cell repertoires in COVID-19. Clones were sequenced by immunoSEQ multiplex PCR, and TCRdb holds only the in-frame ones, with some missing. The sample lists some 160,000 clones; 83% were seen once. Specimen: peripheral blood. The receptors shown here come from an elderly woman with acute or convalescent COVID-19. Both conserved end residues are trimmed from each CDR3.

V gene: TRBV2; J gene: TRBJ1-2; CDR3 protein: ASSAQGSYGYT
V gene: TRBV9; J gene: TRBJ2-2; CDR3 protein: ASSKGQGTGELF
V gene: TRBV5-1; J gene: TRBJ1-5; CDR3 protein: ASSLDSNSNQPQH
V gene: TRBV5-1; J gene: TRBJ2-1; CDR3 protein: ASSLGQGGYNEQF
V gene: TRBV5-1; J gene: TRBJ1-4; CDR3 protein: ASSLSVRVTDAANEKLF
V gene: TRBV2; J gene: TRBJ2-7; CDR3 protein: ASSVNYEQY
V gene: TRBV25-1; J gene: TRBJ1-1; CDR3 protein: ASSSDRGNTEAF
V gene: TRBV7-9; J gene: TRBJ2-5; CDR3 protein: ASSSGQGRGKTQY
V gene: TRBV19; J gene: TRBJ2-2; CDR3 protein: ASSIGTATNTGELF
V gene: TRBV3-1/TRBV3-2; J gene: TRBJ2-5; CDR3 protein: ASSQAATGETQY
V gene: TRBV7-9; J gene: TRBJ2-3; CDR3 protein: ASSLVQGDWFKKDTQY
V gene: TRBV6-6; J gene: TRBJ1-5; CDR3 protein: ASSYLDSNQPQH
V gene: TRBV7-9; J gene: TRBJ2-3; CDR3 protein: ASSPRTSGTDTQY
V gene: TRBV30; J gene: TRBJ1-1; CDR3 protein: AWNQGSNTEAF
V gene: TRBV7-8; J gene: TRBJ2-3; CDR3 protein: ASSLYQGASTDTQY
V gene: TRBV28; J gene: TRBJ2-3; CDR3 protein: ASSLAGAGKYKDTQY
V gene: TRBV5-8; J gene: TRBJ2-1; CDR3 protein: ASRFLAGEEF
V gene: TRBV19; J gene: TRBJ1-3; CDR3 protein: ASSAERGVSGNTIY
V gene: TRBV6-5; J gene: TRBJ2-7; CDR3 protein: ASRPNQGLYEQY
V gene: TRBV4-1; J gene: TRBJ2-7; CDR3 protein: ASSQAQGYDEQY
V gene: TRBV7-2; J gene: TRBJ1-2; CDR3 protein: ASSTRQGNSGYT
V gene: TRBV7-8; J gene: TRBJ2-5; CDR3 protein: ASSFRVGQETQY
V gene: TRBV12-5; J gene: TRBJ1-4; CDR3 protein: ASGHAGRLQEKLF
V gene: TRBV2; J gene: TRBJ1-1; CDR3 protein: ASWIQRDTEAF
V gene: TRBV7-2; J gene: TRBJ1-6; CDR3 protein: ASSPGGGDSPLH
V gene: TRBV5-1; J gene: TRBJ1-2; CDR3 protein: ASSLVADGAGYT
V gene: TRBV6-1; J gene: TRBJ2-7; CDR3 protein: ASSESPGTGYEQY
V gene: TRBV19; J gene: TRBJ2-4; CDR3 protein: ASSTGASAGTGGNLAKNIQY
V gene: TRBV27; J gene: TRBJ2-7; CDR3 protein: ASSDRGLGEQY